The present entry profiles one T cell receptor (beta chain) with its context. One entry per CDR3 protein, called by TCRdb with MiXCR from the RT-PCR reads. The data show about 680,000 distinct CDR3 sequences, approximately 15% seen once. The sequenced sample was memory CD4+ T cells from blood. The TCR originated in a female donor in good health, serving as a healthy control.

The CDR3 is CASGLAAPRDTQYF. The CDR3 DNA is TGCGCCAGTGGGCTAGCTGCCCCTCGGGATACGCAGTATTTT. The chain couples TRBV5-1 to TRBJ2-3; weak D call: TRBD2 (5 bases). This CDR3 is built from 14 residues. CDR1 is SGHRS, CDR2 YFSETQ, per germline. Trimming cost V 8 bases and J 6 bases, with 19 bases left between them. The entire variable domain, with the rest obtained from reference TRBV5-1 and TRBJ2-3, is as follows: KAGVTQTPRYLIKTRGQQVTLSCSPISGHRSVSWYQQTPGQGLQFLFEYFSETQRNKGNFPGRFSGRQFSNSRSEMNVSTLELGDSALYLCASGLAAPRDTQYFGPGTRLTVL.